This is a list of T cell receptor beta chains from one sample in a study of blood T cell repertoires in COVID-19. The repertoire was sequenced with immunoSEQ multiplex PCR; TCRdb's copy has only in-frame clones and lacks some. Of 60,000 to 95,000 clones listed, less than 85% are singletons. Sequenced input: peripheral blood. All receptors derive from a human donor with acute or convalescent COVID-19. The donor label of this sample is uncertain. Both conserved end residues are part of each CDR3. Expanded clones are given a class, and other clones once, few, many or no size at all.

J gene	clone size	V gene	CDR3 protein
TRBJ1-4	.	TRBV19	CASSRGRGNEKLFF
TRBJ1-2	.	TRBV29-1	CSVPKQGANGYTF
TRBJ1-5	.	TRBV12-3/TRBV12-4	CASTTGDSQPQHF
TRBJ1-2	.	TRBV6-5	CASSRKGLYGYTF
TRBJ2-1	.	TRBV5-8	CASKLAGANYNEQFF
TRBJ1-2	.	TRBV6-5	CASRSPRGGVGGYTF
TRBJ1-2	once	TRBV5-4	CASSLSGGAYGYTF
TRBJ1-1	.	TRBV2	CASSAATVNTEAFF
TRBJ2-7	.	TRBV4-2	CASSRHSGGQNYEQYF
TRBJ2-3	.	TRBV11-2	CASSLDLATVDTQYF
TRBJ1-3	few	TRBV7-8	CASSLGNEGYTIYF